These 14 T cell receptor beta chains originate from one sample sequenced in a study of regulatory T cells in long-lasting Graves disease (TCRdb year 2021). Library construction relied on multiplex PCR. This sample was sequenced with an Illumina HiSeq 4000. iRepertoire HTBI primers and Arm-PCR amplification of CDR3 regions were used to construct TCR beta libraries. TCRdb cleaned the public reads at Q25 with fastp, built clones with MiXCR and kept in-frame beta chains. All rows with the same CDR3 protein become a single entry with the most common DNA and genes. Counted in this sample were approximately 690,000 distinct CDR3 sequences; around 30% of them appeared once. Roughly 40% of the sample lies in the top ten. The sample's time point label, in plain terms: persistent/refractory GD, antithyroid drugs over 5 years with positive TRAb. For both TCR sequencing and RNA sequencing, RNA was extracted from PBMCs in TRIzol.

The sequencing here drew on peripheral blood mononuclear cells (PBMCs), taken when the disease was refractory, from a patient treated with antithyroid drugs. These receptors came from a female donor with Graves disease.

This clonotype was seen ten or more times. The chain is built from TRBV12-3 or TRBV12-4 and TRBJ1-4, with TRBD1 matching over 12 bases. The CDR3 has 14 residues. With V trimmed by 5 bases and J by 7 bases, 2 bases remained unmatched. The CDR3 region is CASSGTGGIEKLFF. CDR3 bases: TGTGCCAGCAGTGGGACAGGGGGCATTGAAAAACTGTTTTTT.

This clonotype was found a few times. The chain uses TRBV29-1 and TRBJ2-5, with TRBD1 matching 9 bases. After removal of 7 bases from V and 3 bases from J, the junction contained 9 bases not matched to a gene. This CDR3 contains 14 residues. Germline V gives CDR1 SQVTM, CDR2 ANQGSEA. CDR3 DNA: TGCAGCGCTCGAGCCGGGACAGGGAAAGAGACCCAGTACTTC. Amino acid sequence: CSARAGTGKETQYF.

This clonotype was counted between two and nine times. The CDR3 region is CASSPPGQGWYTGELFF. CDR3 nucleotides: TGTGCCAGTAGTCCACCGGGACAGGGATGGTACACCGGGGAGCTGTTTTTT. This chain connects TRBV19 to TRBJ2-2; 9 bases align to TRBD1. Germline V gene sequence: CDR1 LNHDA, CDR2 SQIVND (reference sequence). V shed 5 bases, J shed 3 bases, and the junction held 10 bases outside the gene matches. The CDR3 is 17 amino acids.

This clonotype was detected only a few times. The chain is built from TRBV30 and TRBJ2-4, with D unresolved. The germline V gene encodes CDR1 GTSNPN and CDR2 SVGIG (reference sequence). The V and J ends lost 1 base and 2 bases respectively, with 0 bases between them. The CDR3 consists of 11 residues. The CDR3 nucleotides are TGTGCCTGGAGTGCCAAAAACATTCAGTACTTC. This sequence encodes CAWSAKNIQYF.

This clonotype has ten or more counts. The chain combines TRBV11-2 with TRBJ2-2, with 7 nucleotides matching TRBD1. Germline values: CDR1 SGHAT, CDR2 FQNNGV. J was trimmed by 7 bases and V by 3 bases; bases with no gene match: 5. This CDR3 has 14 residues. The CDR3 coding sequence is TGTGCCAGCAGCTTGGACAGGACCAGCGGGGAGCTGTTTTTT. Amino acids: CASSLDRTSGELFF.

This clonotype was counted at least ten times. The chain carries TRBV2 and TRBJ2-7, with 12 nucleotides matching TRBD1. Germline loops: CDR1 SNHLY, CDR2 FYNNEI. V lost 6 bases, J lost 3 bases, and 15 bases stayed unmatched. The CDR3 extends over 18 amino acids. This CDR3 reads CASSWVGTGGASGYEQYF. CDR3 bases: TGTGCCAGCAGCTGGGTTGGGACAGGGGGCGCGTCTGGCTACGAGCAGTACTTC.

V gene TRBV12-5 combines with J gene TRBJ2-1; a weak D match, TRBD1 (9 bases). The CDR3 has 20 amino acids. Germline CDR1 and CDR2: LGHNT and FRNRAP. Deletions cut 5 bases from V and 3 bases from J, with 29 bases between. The CDR3 reads CASGGWDRAEAGDVYNEQFF. DNA for the CDR3: TGTGCTAGTGGTGGGTGGGACAGGGCAGAAGCGGGAGATGTCTACAATGAGCAGTTCTTC.

This chain joins TRBV7-9 and TRBJ1-6; D uncertain. CDR3 length: 14 residues. The V gene lost 1 base and the J gene lost 10 bases, with 11 bases spanning the gap. Germline lookup yields CDR1 SEHNR and CDR2 FQNEAQ (reference sequence). CDR3 amino acids: CASSLVGERSPLHF. The CDR3 coding sequence is TGTGCCAGCAGCTTAGTCGGGGAACGGTCACCCCTCCACTTT.

At least ten counts were recorded for this clonotype. The V call is TRBV2, the J call TRBJ2-2, with TRBD2 matching over 7 bases. The CDR3 contains 14 residues. V lost 7 bases to trimming and J lost 6 bases; unmatched junction nucleotides: 8. Germline loops: CDR1 SNHLY, CDR2 FYNNEI. The CDR3, as DNA: TGTGCCAGCAAGGGCGGGAGACTTGCCGGGGAGCTGTTTTTT. Translating gives CASKGGRLAGELFF.

This clonotype was picked up one time. The J gene is TRBJ1-5, the V gene TRBV12-3 or TRBV12-4; unclear D gene. Trimming left V 1 base short and J 11 bases short, with 12 bases between. This CDR3 comprises 13 residues. CDR3 bases: TGTGCCAGCAGTTTAGAAGGGAAATGGACCCAGCATTTT. Protein: CASSLEGKWTQHF.

V is TRBV7-9 and J is TRBJ2-5, with a tentative D call TRBD2 (6 bases). This CDR3 contains 18 residues. The germline gives CDR1 SEHNR, CDR2 FQNEAQ (reference sequence). V gave up 9 bases and J gave up 3 bases, with 29 bases separating them. The CDR3 reads CASALHITGTSGKETQYF. CDR3 sequence (DNA): TGTGCCAGTGCACTCCACATTACCGGGACTTCTGGGAAAGAGACCCAGTACTTC.

V is TRBV9 and J is TRBJ1-2; D might be TRBD1 (5 bases). The CDR3 contains 16 residues. Trimming took off 3 bases at V and 2 bases at J, with 17 bases between the two ends. Looked up from germline, CDR1 is SGDLS and CDR2 is YYNGEE. CDR3 sequence: CASSDVGGIGNYGYTF. CDR3 sequence (DNA): TGTGCCAGCAGCGACGTGGGGGGAATTGGCAACTATGGCTACACCTTC.

DNA for the CDR3: TGTGCCAGCAGGCTAGCGGGAGGTGGGCATGAGCAGTTCTTC. This gives the protein CASRLAGGGHEQFF. The chain joins TRBV6-1 to TRBJ2-1; 11 bases agree with TRBD2. V was clipped by 6 bases and J by 8 bases; unmatched bases: 6. Germline V gene lookup returns CDR1 MNHNS and CDR2 SASEGT. The CDR3 extends over 14 amino acids.

In this sample, this clonotype turned up many times. The rearrangement links TRBV12-3 or TRBV12-4 to TRBJ2-7; 13 nucleotides match TRBD2. This CDR3 is 15 amino acids long. V trimming: 6 bases; J trimming: 6 bases; junction bases outside the gene matches: 8. The CDR3 sequence is CASSLAGTSGAEQYF. The CDR3 DNA reads TGTGCCAGCAGCCTTGCCGGGACTAGCGGGGCCGAGCAGTACTTC.